These 27 T cell receptor beta chains originate from one sample sequenced in a study of T-cell memory formation after mild COVID-19. TCRdb itself ran the 5' RACE reads through MiXCR, one entry per CDR3 protein. The table records hundreds of thousands of distinct CDR3 sequences, 20% to 25% of them present only once. The specimen sequenced was PBMCs or a T cell subset sorted from them (not recorded which). The receptors shown here come from an adult woman who had mild COVID-19 (a few samples of this study predate the infection). Cell type and time point are not known.

This clonotype has only a few counts. V and J are TRBV9 and TRBJ2-7, with TRBD2 identical over 15 bases. The V segment lost 3 bases and the J segment 6 bases; nucleotides outside the gene matches: 13. Germline CDR1 SGDLS, CDR2 YYNGEE. CDR3 length equals 18 residues. The CDR3, as DNA: TGTGCCAGCAGCGGGACTAGCGGGGGGGCCCTGATAAGGGGCGAGCAGTACTTC. Encoded protein: CASSGTSGGALIRGEQYF.

This clonotype was counted a single time. The V and J genes are TRBV12-3 or TRBV12-4 and TRBJ2-7; D is undetermined. Trimming removed 2 bases from V and 6 bases from J, with 17 bases in between. This CDR3 contains 15 residues. CDR3 DNA sequence: TGTGCCAGCAGTTTACCCGCCCTAGGGTTGTTCGAGCAGTACTTC. Encoded protein: CASSLPALGLFEQYF.

In its sample, this clonotype was seen a few times. V gene TRBV28 combines with J gene TRBJ2-3; D call uncertain. The CDR3 covers 15 residues. Trimming left V 4 bases short and J 0 bases short, with 11 bases between. Germline V lookup: CDR1 MDHEN, CDR2 SYDVKM. Here the CDR3 reads CASSYHRPSTDTQYF. CDR3 in DNA: TGTGCCAGCAGTTACCACCGCCCTAGCACAGATACGCAGTATTTT.

This clonotype came up a few times. DNA for the CDR3: TGCGCCAGCAGCTTGGGGGCGATTTGGGACTACCTCAATGAGCAGTTCTTC. Protein: CASSLGAIWDYLNEQFF. J is TRBJ2-1 and V is TRBV5-1; 7 bases match TRBD2. Germline CDR1 is SGHRS and CDR2 is YFSETQ. V trimming: 0 bases; J trimming: 6 bases; junction bases outside the gene matches: 12. The CDR3 runs 17 residues.

This clonotype was detected many times. The rearrangement joins TRBV21-1 to TRBJ1-1. TRBV21-1 is designated a pseudogene. The CDR3 runs 14 residues. CDR3 nucleotides: TGTGCCAGCAGCAAATTGGTCGGGGTCACTGAAGCTTTCTTT. Translating it yields CASSKLVGVTEAFF.

In its sample, this clonotype was seen many times. J is TRBJ1-6 and V is TRBV5-1, with unresolved D. Germline CDR1 SGHRS, CDR2 YFSETQ. This CDR3 spans 16 amino acids. Between the trimmed V and J ends, which lost 4 bases and 0 bases, there was a span of 11 bases. CDR3 nucleotide sequence: TGCGCCAGCAGCCAACGGGGAAGCTCCTATAATTCACCCCTCCACTTT. Translating it yields CASSQRGSSYNSPLHF.

This clonotype showed up just a few times. V gene TRBV6-2 or TRBV6-3 combines with J gene TRBJ2-1; 8 bases fit TRBD2. The trim removed 2 bases at V and 7 bases at J, leaving 7 bases unmatched. The CDR3 sequence is 15 residues long. Germline assignment: CDR1 MNHEY and CDR2 SVGEGT. In DNA, the CDR3 is TGTGCCAGCAGTTACGGGCGGGAGGCGAGTAATGAGCAGTTCTTC. It codes for CASSYGREASNEQFF.

This sequence joins TRBV5-1 and TRBJ1-1; D gene ambiguous. The germline gives CDR1 SGHRS, CDR2 YFSETQ. The CDR3 is made up of 15 amino acids. The V end was cut by 0 bases, the J end by 4 bases, with 13 bases between. Here the CDR3 DNA reads TGCGCCAGCAGCTTGGGGGATAGGACGGGCACTGAAGCTTTCTTT. Translation gives CASSLGDRTGTEAFF.

In the case of this clonotype: The junction departs from the called germline gene at one end, perhaps through a read error. V and J are TRBV12-3 or TRBV12-4 and TRBJ2-7; a weak D match, TRBD1 (5 bases). This CDR3 contains 14 residues. CDR3 sequence reads: CASRLGRVYYEQYF. The CDR3 DNA is TGTGCCAGCAGATTAGGCAGGGTTTACTACGAGCAGTACTTC.

The J gene is TRBJ2-5, the V gene TRBV9; D is possibly TRBD2 (6 bases). The CDR3 is 13 amino acids. Germline V CDR1 and CDR2: SGDLS, YYNGEE. V gave up 0 bases and J gave up 4 bases, with 7 bases separating them. CDR3 in DNA: TGTGCCAGCAGCGTAGGGGGAGGAGAGACCCAGTACTTC. Translated, it gives CASSVGGGETQYF. Supplemented by reference TRBV9 and TRBJ2-5, the full variable domain reads DSGVTQTPKHLITATGQRVTLRCSPRSGDLSVYWYQQSLDQGLQFLIQYYNGEERAKGNILERFSAQQFPDLHSELNLSSLELGDSALYFCASSVGGGETQYFGPGTRLLVL.

This clonotype was counted at least ten times. This chain links TRBV2 with TRBJ2-7; 8 bases align to TRBD1. The CDR3 runs to 17 residues. Germline assignment: CDR1 SNHLY and CDR2 FYNNEI. The V and J ends lost 1 base and 0 bases, in that order; junction bases with no gene match: 8. CDR3 bases: TGTGCCAGCAGTGAAGTCGACAGGGGTCAAAGCTCCTACGAGCAGTACTTC. This codes for CASSEVDRGQSSYEQYF.

This clonotype has more than one count but fewer than ten. This chain connects TRBV6-2 or TRBV6-3 to TRBJ1-1; 9 bases map to TRBD1. CDR3 length: 17 residues. The V gene's germline CDR1 is MNHEY and CDR2 SVGEGT. J lost 0 bases, V lost 2 bases, and 7 bases had no gene match. CDR3 sequence reads: CASSYRDRVLVNTEAFF. In DNA, the CDR3 is TGTGCCAGCAGTTACCGGGACAGGGTCCTTGTGAACACTGAAGCTTTCTTT.

The CDR3 nucleotides are TGTGCCATCAGTCCGACTAGCGGGAGCTCCTACGAGCAGTACTTC. This sequence encodes CAISPTSGSSYEQYF. The J gene is TRBJ2-7, the V gene TRBV10-3; TRBD2 agrees at 12 bases. Germline V gene data show CDR1 as ENHRY and CDR2 as SYGVKD. This CDR3 is 15 amino acids long. V was clipped by 5 bases and J by 0 bases; unmatched bases: 2.

This clonotype was recorded a few times. The V and J genes are TRBV20-1 and TRBJ2-3, with D perhaps TRBD2 (5 bases). V lost 5 bases and J lost 1, with 10 bases in between. This CDR3 region has 13 residues. CDR1 and CDR2 from the germline V gene are DFQATT and SNEGSKA (reference sequence). The DNA for the CDR3 is TGCAGTGCTCCGGGGAGTGGCACAGATACGCAGTATTTT. Amino acid sequence: CSAPGSGTDTQYF.

The chain recombines TRBV30 with TRBJ2-1; 9 bases map to TRBD2. Unmatched junction bases numbered 10, after V lost 6 bases and J lost 10 bases. The CDR3 runs 13 residues. Looked up from germline, CDR1 is GTSNPN and CDR2 is SVGIG (reference sequence). CDR3 sequence (DNA): TGTGCCTGTTGGGCTAGCGGGACAATGGAGCAGTTCTTC. Encoded protein: CACWASGTMEQFF.

This chain links TRBV5-1 with TRBJ2-5; D remains unclear. The V gene lost 3 bases and the J gene lost 1 base, with 10 bases spanning the gap. Germline V lookup: CDR1 SGHRS, CDR2 YFSETQ. The length of the CDR3 is 14 residues. In nucleotides, the CDR3 is TGCGCCAGCAGCTCCATGCCCAGCCAAGAGACCCAGTACTTC. This codes for CASSSMPSQETQYF.

To note about this clonotype: Germline is not matched at one junction end, which may reflect a read error. The chain carries TRBV4-1 and TRBJ2-7; 14 nucleotides agree with TRBD2. The CDR3 is 16 residues long. The germline V gene encodes CDR1 MGHRA and CDR2 YSYEKL. CDR3 nucleotides: TGCGCCAGCAGCCCCGCCCCGGGACTAGCGGGGGAGGGTGCAAACTTC. Its translation: CASSPAPGLAGEGANF.

This clonotype was picked up a small number of times. The chain uses TRBV10-3 and TRBJ2-7; D is undetermined. V dropped 3 bases and J dropped 1 base, with 10 bases sitting between them. This CDR3 has 14 residues. Germline V gene data show CDR1 as ENHRY and CDR2 as SYGVKD. The CDR3 region has the DNA TGTGCCATCAGTGACCTAACCTCGTCCTACGAGCAGTACTTC. This translates into CAISDLTSSYEQYF.

The chain employs TRBV11-3 and TRBJ2-1; TRBD1 is a possible D gene (6 bases). The CDR3 consists of 15 residues. Trimming removed 4 bases at V and 9 bases at J, with 19 bases between. Germline V gives CDR1 SGHNT, CDR2 YENEEA. Here the CDR3 reads CASSSGWQGLGEQFF. In DNA form, the CDR3 reads TGTGCCAGCAGCTCCGGGTGGCAGGGGCTCGGTGAGCAGTTCTTC.

Only a few counts were recorded for this clonotype. The V and J genes are TRBV5-1 and TRBJ2-3; 10 bases match TRBD2. The germline V gene has CDR1 SGHRS and CDR2 YFSETQ. The trim removed 0 bases at V and 6 bases at J, leaving 7 bases unmatched. The CDR3 is 16 amino acids. The chain's CDR3 is CASSLGGLALFDTQYF. The CDR3 bases are TGCGCCAGCAGCTTGGGGGGACTAGCGCTTTTCGATACGCAGTATTTT.

This clonotype showed up just a few times. The chain joins TRBV30 to TRBJ2-1; D is possibly TRBD1 (5 bases). Per the germline V gene, CDR1 is GTSNPN and CDR2 is SVGIG (reference sequence). There are 14 residues in the CDR3. V lost 3 bases and J lost 0, with 9 bases in between. The CDR3: CAWRRDSSYNEQFF. The CDR3 DNA reads TGTGCCTGGAGGCGCGACAGCTCCTACAATGAGCAGTTCTTC.

In its sample, this clonotype was seen once. CDR3 bases: TGTGCCAGCAGGTCACAACCGGGACTATCAGGAAACACCATATATTTT. Its protein product is CASRSQPGLSGNTIYF. The rearrangement links TRBV12-3 or TRBV12-4 to TRBJ1-3; maybe TRBD1 (5 bases). There are 16 residues in the CDR3. V lost 6 bases to trimming and J lost 4 bases, with 19 bases between them.

The V call is TRBV12-3 or TRBV12-4, the J call TRBJ2-1; 10 bases are a match to TRBD1. The CDR3 length is 14 residues. The junction had 8 bases not matched to a gene; V was cut back by 7 bases and J by 8 bases. CDR3 bases: TGTGCCAGCATGGGGACAGGGGTTTTAGATGAGCAGTTCTTC. It translates to CASMGTGVLDEQFF.

This clonotype was observed a handful of times. This chain connects TRBV4-1 to TRBJ2-2; D is perhaps TRBD2 (5 bases). The CDR3 spans 17 residues. Trimming took off 0 bases at V and 1 base at J, with 12 bases between the two ends. Germline loops: CDR1 MGHRA, CDR2 YSYEKL. This CDR3 is CASSQDVGGGNTGELFF. The CDR3 nucleotides read TGCGCCAGCAGCCAAGATGTAGGAGGAGGGAACACCGGGGAGCTGTTTTTT.

This clonotype was seen a single time. This sequence joins TRBV19 and TRBJ1-1; a weak D match, TRBD1 (6 bases). This CDR3 has 14 residues. Per the germline V gene, CDR1 is LNHDA and CDR2 is SQIVND (reference sequence). Between the trimmed V and J ends, which lost 9 bases and 4 bases, there was a span of 18 bases. As DNA, the CDR3 is TGTGCCAGCGGGCGGGGGGCATGGGGCACTGAAGCTTTCTTT. Its protein is CASGRGAWGTEAFF.

This clonotype turned up a few times. This chain joins TRBV20-1 and TRBJ1-6; D ambiguous. This CDR3 is built from 9 residues. The V end was cut by 3 bases, the J end by 9 bases, with 0 bases between. The germline CDR1 and CDR2 sequences are DFQATT and SNEGSKA (reference sequence). The CDR3 DNA sequence: TGCAGTGCTAGTTCACCCCTCCACTTT. It encodes CSASSPLHF.

This CDR3 reads CASTAGMNSPLHF. DNA for the CDR3: TGTGCCAGCACAGCGGGAATGAATTCACCCCTCCACTTT. The chain couples TRBV6-1 to TRBJ1-6; D remains unclear. Germline loops: CDR1 MNHNS, CDR2 SASEGT. The CDR3 is 13 amino acids. Trimming shortened V by 7 bases and J by 7 bases, and 11 bases separated the two germline ends.